The clone carrying this T cell receptor beta chain showed up many times. Antigen unknown. Molecular-barcoded quantitative 5'-RACE produced these TCR beta libraries. In TCRdb, the 5' RACE reads were re-called with MiXCR into one record per CDR3 protein. The data show about 220,000 distinct CDR3 sequences, with 25% to 30% seen just once and about 7% held by the top ten. The record originates from a study of CD8 T cells in ankylosing spondylitis. Study findings and constraints: It appeared that ankylosing spondylitis blood was characterized by a TCR beta motif of roughly 8 highly homologous variants. Researchers report that disease-linked clones proved CD8+ and relatively rare in peripheral blood. Within matched ankylosing spondylitis synovial fluid, disease-linked clones were reportedly significantly enriched.

The receptor was derived from a male donor with ankylosing spondylitis or in good health (not recorded which). Sequenced sample: blood, either unsorted or a sorted T cell fraction (not recorded which).

As DNA, the CDR3 is TGTGCCAGCAGCGTTGGAGGGATGTACAATGAGCAGTTCTTC. Translation gives CASSVGGMYNEQFF. The J gene is TRBJ2-1, the V gene TRBV9; a possible D gene is TRBD2 (6 bases). Trimming pared 2 bases from V and 4 bases from J, leaving 10 bases between. Germline V gene sequence: CDR1 SGDLS, CDR2 YYNGEE. CDR3 length equals 14 residues.